A few counts support the clone carrying this T cell receptor (beta chain). This entry is derived from a study of T cells in Graves' hyperthyroidism and ophthalmopathy. Amplified regions were TCR beta CDR3 sequences from RNA transcripts. An initial round of RT-PCR targeting the TCR CDR3 relied on the HTBI primer set. TCRdb analysed the multiplex PCR reads with MiXCR anew, one entry per CDR3 protein. The data show some 500,000 distinct CDR3 sequences, around 15% seen once. Fresh 10 ml peripheral blood yielded PBMCs. J gave up 7 bases and V 4 bases, and 9 bases lay outside the gene matches. The length of the CDR3 is 14 residues. Germline V CDR1 and CDR2: DFQATT, SNEGSKA (reference sequence).

Sequenced material: blood. The V and J genes are TRBV20-1 and TRBJ2-1, with 8 bases that match TRBD2. This clonotype originated in a woman aged 18-30 years with Graves' hyperthyroidism. The CDR3 nucleotides are TGCAGTGCTAAACGACGGGAGGGGTTGAATGAGCAGTTCTTC. This translates into CSAKRREGLNEQFF.